These 17 T cell receptor beta chains originate from one sample sequenced in a study of cytomegalovirus exposure and HLA in healthy donors. Use of 60 Vbeta and 13 Jbeta primers characterized the PCR. Here immunoSEQ multiplex PCR was the method, and the copy in TCRdb shows in-frame clones only, minus some. The sample includes about 120,000 clones, about 83% seen only once; the top ten take roughly 2.5%. Sample: PBMCs. These receptors were collected from a woman between 40 and 55 years old in good health and CMV-seropositive.

With respect to this clone: The junction departs from germline at one end; a sequencing error may be responsible. This chain links TRBV2 with TRBJ2-1; 7 bases map to TRBD1. The CDR3 spans 14 residues. Germline assignment: CDR1 SNHLY and CDR2 FYNNEI. As DNA, the CDR3 is TGTGCCAGCAGAGAAGTACAGGGGATCAATGAGCAGTTCTTC. As protein: CASREVQGINEQFF. The whole variable domain, filled in from reference TRBV2 and TRBJ2-1, reads EPEVTQTPSHQVTQMGQEVILRCVPISNHLYFYWYRQILGQKVEFLVSFYNNEISEKSEIFDDQFSVERPDGSNFTLKIRSTKLEDSAMYFCASREVQGINEQFFGPGTRLTVL.

The rearrangement uses TRBV29-1 and TRBJ2-5; D call uncertain. The DNA matches TRBJ2-7 better at its end, which makes the J call doubtful. The CDR3 consists of 12 residues. Germline assignment: CDR1 SQVTM and CDR2 ANQGSEA. CDR3 protein: CSVEVARYEQYF. The CDR3 nucleotides are TGCAGCGTTGAGGTAGCCCGCTACGAGCAGTACTTC.

V gene TRBV6-5 combines with J gene TRBJ1-4, with TRBD1 as a possible D gene (6 bases). The CDR3 is made up of 15 amino acids. With 5 bases removed from V and 2 bases from J, the gap between germline ends came to 12 bases. Germline CDR1 reads MNHEY; CDR2 reads SVGAGI. CDR3 sequence (DNA): TGTGCCAGCAGTGCATTCCAGGGGACTAATGAAAAACTGTTTTTT. It specifies CASSAFQGTNEKLFF.

This clone was seen only once. The chain joins TRBV7-2 to TRBJ2-5; possibly TRBD1 for D (5 bases). CDR1 and CDR2 (germline): SGHTA, FQGNSA. With 2 bases removed from V and 6 bases from J, the gap between germline ends came to 13 bases. The CDR3 totals 14 residues. The CDR3 spells CASSLSGRAKTQYF. DNA for the CDR3: TGTGCCAGCAGCTTATCGGGCAGGGCTAAGACCCAGTACTTC.

This clone was picked up a small number of times. This chain links TRBV20-1 with TRBJ1-1; D gene unclear. The V gene lost 3 bases and the J gene lost 7 bases, with 9 bases spanning the gap. CDR3 length equals 11 residues. The germline V gene encodes CDR1 DFQATT and CDR2 SNEGSKA (reference sequence). The CDR3 region has the DNA TGCAGTGCTAGGATACACCTTGAAGCTTTCTTT. Translating gives CSARIHLEAFF.

This clone has only a few counts. The chain uses TRBV7-3 and TRBJ2-5, with 7 bases aligning to TRBD1. The DNA end favors TRBJ2-7, so the J call may be wrong. This CDR3 has 13 amino acids. The germline gives CDR1 SGHTA, CDR2 FQGTGA. CDR3 sequence: CASSLNRGYEQYF. The CDR3 DNA reads as TGTGCCAGCAGCTTAAACAGGGGCTACGAGCAGTACTTC.

This clone was detected only a few times. This chain links TRBV6-1 with TRBJ2-3; the D gene is possibly TRBD1 (6 bases). CDR3 length: 13 amino acids. The germline gives CDR1 MNHNS, CDR2 SASEGT. Trimming took off 3 bases at V and 9 bases at J, with 13 bases between the two ends. For the CDR3, the DNA is TGTGCCAGCAGTGAGACACAGGGACACACGCAGTATTTT. It yields the protein CASSETQGHTQYF.

The V gene is TRBV4-1, the J gene TRBJ1-2; D might be TRBD1 (5 bases). Trimming removed 4 bases at V and 2 bases at J, with 14 bases between. The CDR3 runs 15 residues. Looked up from germline, CDR1 is MGHRA and CDR2 is YSYEKL. The CDR3 loop is CASSPGGLGNYGYTF. The DNA for the CDR3 is TGCGCCAGCAGCCCCGGGGGATTAGGGAACTATGGCTACACCTTC.

V is TRBV19 and J is TRBJ1-5, with D possibly matching TRBD1 (6 bases). CDR3 length: 14 amino acids. Looked up from germline, CDR1 is LNHDA and CDR2 is SQIVND (reference sequence). Between the trimmed V and J ends, which lost 5 bases and 4 bases, there was a span of 12 bases. CDR3 nucleotide sequence: TGTGCCAGTAGTCCCCAACAGGGTAATCAGCCCCAGCATTTT. This translates into CASSPQQGNQPQHF. The full variable domain, completed using reference TRBV19 and TRBJ1-5, is DGGITQSPKYLFRKEGQNVTLSCEQNLNHDAMYWYRQDPGQGLRLIYYSQIVNDFQKGDIAEGYSVSREKKESFPLTVTSAQKNPTAFYLCASSPQQGNQPQHFGDGTRLSIL.

The chain is built from TRBV6-6 and TRBJ2-7, with D perhaps TRBD2 (6 bases). The germline gives CDR1 MNHNY, CDR2 SVGAGI (reference sequence). Trimming removed 0 bases from V and 7 bases from J, with 16 bases in between. CDR3 length: 15 amino acids. For the CDR3, the DNA is TGTGCCAGCAGTTACTCGAAGCAGGAGGGCGGAGAGCAGTACTTC. Amino acids: CASSYSKQEGGEQYF.

The chain is built from TRBV27 and TRBJ1-1; 7 nucleotides agree with TRBD1. CDR1 and CDR2 (germline): MNHEY, SMNVEV (reference sequence). V lost 3 bases and J lost 1; bases outside the gene matches: 2. The CDR3 is 14 residues long. The CDR3 DNA reads as TGTGCCAGCAGTTTCGGGACAGCGAACACTGAAGCTTTCTTT. It encodes CASSFGTANTEAFF.

This clone occurred once. The CDR3 sequence: CASSSAGVGTDTQYF. As DNA, the CDR3 is TGTGCCAGCAGTTCGGCGGGAGTGGGCACAGATACGCAGTATTTT. The rearrangement uses TRBV5-6 and TRBJ2-3; 7 bases map to TRBD2. V dropped 5 bases and J dropped 1; count of bases not matched to a gene: 7. The CDR3 has 15 residues. Germline loops: CDR1 SGHDT, CDR2 YYEEEE.

In this sample, this clone turned up once. Here the CDR3 reads CASSLKGGGMNTEAFF. The CDR3 DNA reads TGCGCCAGCAGCTTGAAAGGGGGGGGAATGAACACTGAAGCTTTCTTT. V and J are TRBV5-1 and TRBJ1-1; D possibly corresponds to TRBD1 (6 bases). CDR1 and CDR2 (germline): SGHRS, YFSETQ. Deletions cut 1 base from V and 0 bases from J, with 13 bases between. The CDR3 sequence is 16 residues long. Variable domain in full (rest from reference TRBV5-1 and TRBJ1-1): KAGVTQTPRYLIKTRGQQVTLSCSPISGHRSVSWYQQTPGQGLQFLFEYFSETQRNKGNFPGRFSGRQFSNSRSEMNVSTLELGDSALYLCASSLKGGGMNTEAFFGQGTRLTVV.

V is TRBV21-1 and J is TRBJ2-7; no check of the table's D call, TRBD2, against the DNA was made. TRBV21-1 corresponds to a pseudogene. This CDR3 region has 17 residues. The CDR3 loop is CASSKEGRPSGVYEQYF. Written as DNA, the CDR3 is TGTGCCAGCAGCAAAGAAGGTAGGCCTAGCGGAGTCTACGAGCAGTACTTC.

CDR3 coding DNA: TGTGCCAGTCCAACCCCGGTAGCAACTAATGAAAAACTGTTTTTT. It translates to CASPTPVATNEKLFF. The V and J genes are TRBV9 and TRBJ1-4; no firm D call. The CDR3 length is 15 residues. Germline V CDR1 and CDR2: SGDLS, YYNGEE. With 8 bases removed from V and 0 bases from J, the gap between germline ends came to 14 bases.

The chain joins TRBV5-1 to TRBJ2-7, with 9 bases lining up with TRBD1. Germline V CDR1 and CDR2: SGHRS, YFSETQ. The CDR3 is 14 residues long. Losses at the gene ends were 3 bases for V and 2 bases for J; bases not matched to a gene: 3. CDR3 residues: CASSSQGAPYEQYF. In DNA form, the CDR3 reads TGCGCCAGCAGCTCACAGGGGGCCCCCTACGAGCAGTACTTC.

The gene calls are TRBV5-1 and TRBJ2-7; tentatively, D is TRBD1 (6 bases). This CDR3 is 15 amino acids long. Deletions cut 3 bases from V and 1 base from J, with 14 bases between. Germline V gene sequence: CDR1 SGHRS, CDR2 YFSETQ. Here the CDR3 DNA reads TGCGCCAGCAGCTCGACGACAGGCGGGTCCTACGAGCAGTACTTC. Translation gives CASSSTTGGSYEQYF.